This TCR beta chain was documented in a study of identical twins (dated by TCRdb to about 2016). Background on the whole study: TCR alpha and beta repertoires from monozygotic twins, unrelated adults of various ages and cord blood were deep-sequenced to test whether fetal clonotypes persist. Replicate twin experiments were performed at different times using different library preparation protocols to rule out contamination. Overall study outcomes, separate from this receptor: Zero-insertion analyses could be partly confounded by invariant T cells such as MAIT and iNKT, although diverse VJ usage argued against such confounding for most clonotypes. Out-of-frame TCR alpha sequences shared between twins showed an excess of low generation-probability sequences compared with coincidental sharing between unrelated individuals. In monozygotic twins, out-of-frame TCR alpha sharing was systematically underestimated by recombination models, although the models agreed with sharing between unrelated individuals. Conclusions relied on cross-sectional statistical analysis, since the same donors could not be followed over many years. A weaker excess of twin sharing was found in beta out-of-frame sequences because the signal-to-noise ratio was lowered by fewer shared sequences. Fewer insertions were carried by abundant cord blood beta clonotypes; a weaker similar trend was observed in young adult naive repertoires, while no such trend was observed in memory repertoires.

Based on the germline V gene, the CDR1 and CDR2 sequences are ENHRY and SYGVKD. V and J are truncated by 6 bases and 1 base respectively, leaving an intervening sequence of 13 bases. CDR3 length: 14 amino acids, cysteine to phenylalanine. Only the CDR3 portion is preserved as DNA: 42 bases, with reading frame beginning at the first base. This clonotype turned up a few times. Its recognized antigen is unknown. Per-base quality was not reported, and no clone a single base away is much larger than it. Libraries were prepared through 5' RACE. The instrument given in TCRdb is Illumina HiSeq 2000. Template switching added a universal primer binding site, and the final cDNA carried a unique molecular identifier that allowed TCR cDNA molecules to be counted accurately. Specific primers in the conserved constant-segment region were used to synthesize first-strand cDNA for TCR alpha and beta chains. To control for contamination, each cDNA library was double barcoded with a SMART-Mk sample barcode plus Illumina barcodes. TruSeq adapter sequences, together with Illumina sample barcodes, were added in two successive PCR steps. The TCR alpha and beta cDNA libraries were sequenced on the Illumina HiSeq platform using custom primers. The study's own analysis went as follows. MiGEC was used to process raw reads and extract unique molecular identifiers, and MiXCR was used to find CDR3 positions. For each individual, recombination models were inferred using an EM algorithm with the repgenHMM and IGoR tools. Shared clonotype analysis was performed with the tcR package in R, normalizing sharing by the product of cloneset sizes. To study raw recombination free of thymic and clonal selection effects, out-of-frame nonproductive sequences were analyzed. In-frame beta chains were kept once TCRdb had trimmed the public reads at Q25 with fastp and called clones with MiXCR. Identical CDR3 proteins give one entry, which carries the most common genes and DNA. These V and J calls are TCRdb output, not the study's own analysis. Counted in this sample were around 960,000 distinct CDR3 sequences; more than 9% of them appeared once. Clones ranked in the top ten supply around 1.5% of the sample.

All donors were healthy Caucasians. Three pairs of female monozygotic twins, all aged roughly 18 to 29 years, made up the twin cohort. Peripheral blood mononuclear cells were used as the source from which RNA for TCR libraries was isolated. The sample was also linked to a second study, of yellow fever vaccine responses in identical twins. The second study's authors report: According to the authors, in identical twins the way T cells responded to vaccination appeared partly convergent and partly personalized. In identical twins, the study followed T cell clones that responded to the vaccine with precision.

The sequence joins TRBV10-3 to TRBJ2-7; the D segment may tentatively be TRBD1 or TRBD2, each giving 7 matched bases. Sequenced material: PBMCs. This TCR derives from a young woman in good health. The nucleotide sequence reads as follows: TGTGCCATCAGGGGGGGGGACAGATCCTACGAGCAGTACTTC. Translated, this is CAIRGGDRSYEQYF.